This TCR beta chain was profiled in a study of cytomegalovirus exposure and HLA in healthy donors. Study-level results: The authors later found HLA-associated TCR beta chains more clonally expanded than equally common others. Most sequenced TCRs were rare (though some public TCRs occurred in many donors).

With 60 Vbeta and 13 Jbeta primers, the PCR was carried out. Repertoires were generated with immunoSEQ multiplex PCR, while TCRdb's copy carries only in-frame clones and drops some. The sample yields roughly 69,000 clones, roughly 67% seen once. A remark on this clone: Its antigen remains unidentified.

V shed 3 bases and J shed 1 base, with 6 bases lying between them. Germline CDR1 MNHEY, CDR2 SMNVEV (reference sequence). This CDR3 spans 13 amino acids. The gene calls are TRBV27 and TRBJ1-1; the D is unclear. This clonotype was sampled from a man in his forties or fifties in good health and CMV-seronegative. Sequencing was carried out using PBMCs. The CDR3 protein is CASSLAENTEAFF. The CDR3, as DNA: TGTGCCAGCAGTTTGGCGGAGAACACTGAAGCTTTCTTT.